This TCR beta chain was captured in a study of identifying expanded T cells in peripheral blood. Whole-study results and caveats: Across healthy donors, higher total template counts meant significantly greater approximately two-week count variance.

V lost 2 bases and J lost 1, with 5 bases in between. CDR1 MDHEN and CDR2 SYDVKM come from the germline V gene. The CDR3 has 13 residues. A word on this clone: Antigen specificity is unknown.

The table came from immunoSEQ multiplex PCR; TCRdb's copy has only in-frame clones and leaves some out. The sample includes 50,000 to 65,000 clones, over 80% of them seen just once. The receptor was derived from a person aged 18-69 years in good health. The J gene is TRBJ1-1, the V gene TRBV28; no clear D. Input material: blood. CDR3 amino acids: CASSLRWNTEAFF. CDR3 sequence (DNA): TGTGCCAGCAGTTTAAGGTGGAACACTGAAGCTTTCTTT. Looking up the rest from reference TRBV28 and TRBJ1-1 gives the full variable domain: DVKVTQSSRYLVKRTGEKVFLECVQDMDHENMFWYRQDPGLGLRLIYFSYDVKMKEKGDIPEGYSVSREKKERFSLILESASTNQTSMYLCASSLRWNTEAFFGQGTRLTVV.